The following is a T cell receptor (beta chain) sequence with its context. Antigen specificity is unknown. Measured with immunoSEQ multiplex PCR; TCRdb has only the in-frame clones, and not every one. Of some 150,000 clones in the sample, roughly 92% are singletons; the top ten hold approximately 4.7%. The data belong to a study of T cell responses to AZD1222 COVID-19 vaccine. Background on the study: Recipients boosted at about 4 weeks or about 12 weeks are pooled.

Overall study findings and caveats: Repertoire sampling was restricted to post-peak T cell response timepoints. Nearly half of unique spike-specific TCRs reportedly avoided B.1.351 and B.1.1.7 mutated regions. In a largely white British group with more females than males, clonal diversity was possibly underestimated.

The V gene lost 8 bases and the J gene lost 1 base, with 14 bases spanning the gap. Germline CDR1 and CDR2: MGHDK and SYGVNS. This CDR3 region has 14 residues. Material: peripheral blood, obtained on day 0 of AZD1222 vaccination. This TCR was recovered from an adult in good health. This chain uses TRBV25-1 with TRBJ1-1, with D possibly TRBD1 on 5 matching bases. The DNA of the CDR3 is TGTGCCAGCCGTTCCGGGACTCCGAACACTGAAGCTTTCTTT. Translating gives CASRSGTPNTEAFF. The whole variable domain, filled in from reference TRBV25-1 and TRBJ1-1, reads EADIYQTPRYLVIGTGKKITLECSQTMGHDKMYWYQQDPGMELHLIHYSYGVNSTEKGDLSSESTVSRIRTEHFPLTLESARPSHTSQYLCASRSGTPNTEAFFGQGTRLTVV.